The 10 T cell receptor beta chains below come from one sample, sequenced in a study of blood T cell repertoires in COVID-19. Profiling relied on immunoSEQ multiplex PCR, and the TCRdb table lists in-frame clones only, not all of them. The sample contains some 340,000 clones, around 83% of which appear only once. The material sequenced was PBMCs or T cells enriched from blood (not recorded which). Every receptor here comes from a woman between 45 and 65 years old who had recovered from COVID-19.

The table lists this clone with a count of one. The J gene is TRBJ1-2, the V gene TRBV6-5; 7 bases match TRBD1. This CDR3 contains 14 residues. The junction had 9 bases not matched to a gene; V was cut back by 5 bases and J by 6 bases. The germline V gene has CDR1 MNHEY and CDR2 SVGAGI. CDR3 DNA sequence: TGTGCCAGCAGTCTCCAAGGGGGCGCAGATGGCTACACCTTC. Amino acids: CASSLQGGADGYTF.

The CDR3 nucleotides read TGTGCCTGGAGTGCGACAGGGAATTCGTACACCTTC. Protein: CAWSATGNSYTF. This chain connects TRBV30 to TRBJ1-2; 7 bases are a match to TRBD1. Unmatched junction bases numbered 7, after V lost 1 base and J lost 11 bases. CDR3 size: 12 residues. Germline V gene data show CDR1 as GTSNPN and CDR2 as SVGIG (reference sequence).

The chain employs TRBV18 and TRBJ1-2; a weak D match, TRBD1 (6 bases). The CDR3 length is 14 residues. Per the germline V gene, CDR1 is KGHSH and CDR2 is LQKENI. The V gene lost 1 base and the J gene lost 6 bases, with 12 bases spanning the gap. CDR3 in amino acids: CASSPLGGGDGYTF. CDR3 bases: TGTGCCAGCTCACCACTAGGAGGGGGGGATGGCTACACCTTC.

The chain links TRBV7-2 to TRBJ2-2; 9 nucleotides agree with TRBD1. After removal of 5 bases from V and 6 bases from J, the junction contained 10 bases not matched to a gene. The germline gives CDR1 SGHTA, CDR2 FQGNSA. The CDR3 contains 16 residues. The DNA for the CDR3 is TGTGCCAGCAGCCCTCCGGGACAGGGCGTGTCCGGGGAGCTGTTTTTT. Amino acid sequence: CASSPPGQGVSGELFF.

The chain joins TRBV29-1 to TRBJ2-2; 7 bases are shared with TRBD2. The germline CDR1 and CDR2 sequences are SQVTM and ANQGSEA. The trim removed 4 bases at V and 6 bases at J, leaving 11 bases unmatched. This CDR3 has 15 amino acids. The CDR3 loop reads CSVVVGGGPSGELFF. Here the CDR3 DNA reads TGCAGCGTTGTGGTCGGGGGAGGGCCTTCCGGGGAGCTGTTTTTT.

The chain is built from TRBV5-4 and TRBJ1-1; 10 bases map to TRBD1. Germline trimming cut 3 bases from V and 6 bases from J; bases unmatched to any gene: 8. The CDR3 has 15 residues. Germline CDR1 is SGHNT and CDR2 is YYREEE (reference sequence). CDR3 bases: TGTGCCAGCAGCTCCCCGCGCGGACAGGGGGCTGAAGCTTTCTTT. Its protein is CASSSPRGQGAEAFF.

V gene TRBV5-1 combines with J gene TRBJ2-2; TRBD2 aligns across 9 bases. The CDR3 is made up of 17 amino acids. Germline V gene data show CDR1 as SGHRS and CDR2 as YFSETQ. V gave up 0 bases and J gave up 6 bases; unmatched junction bases: 9. CDR3 coding DNA: TGCGCCAGCAGCTTGGTGGCGGGGGGGCGAAGAGCCGGGGAGCTGTTTTTT. Its protein product is CASSLVAGGRRAGELFF. Supplemented by reference TRBV5-1 and TRBJ2-2, the full variable domain reads KAGVTQTPRYLIKTRGQQVTLSCSPISGHRSVSWYQQTPGQGLQFLFEYFSETQRNKGNFPGRFSGRQFSNSRSEMNVSTLELGDSALYLCASSLVAGGRRAGELFFGEGSRLTVL.

This clone counts as medium-sized. The chain links TRBV18 to TRBJ2-7, with TRBD1 matching 8 bases. The CDR3 runs to 14 residues. V lost 2 bases to trimming and J lost 5 bases; unmatched junction nucleotides: 5. Germline V CDR1 and CDR2: KGHSH, LQKENI. The CDR3 region is CASSPTQGAHEQYF. The CDR3 bases are TGTGCCAGCTCACCAACGCAGGGGGCACACGAGCAGTACTTC. Using reference TRBV18 and TRBJ2-7 for the parts outside the CDR3, the full variable domain is NAGVMQNPRHLVRRRGQEARLRCSPMKGHSHVYWYRQLPEEGLKFMVYLQKENIIDESGMPKERFSAEFPKEGPSILRIQQVVRGDSAAYFCASSPTQGAHEQYFGPGTRLTVT.

The chain is built from TRBV7-2 and TRBJ2-7; D might be TRBD2 (6 bases). Germline loops: CDR1 SGHTA, CDR2 FQGNSA. V dropped 2 bases and J dropped 0 bases, with 14 bases sitting between them. This CDR3 is 16 amino acids long. CDR3 DNA: TGTGCCAGCAGCTTACCCATGGGGAGGAGCTCCTACGAGCAGTACTTC. Translation: CASSLPMGRSSYEQYF.

J is TRBJ1-3 and V is TRBV2; a possible D gene is TRBD1 (5 bases). V dropped 6 bases and J dropped 4 bases, with 19 bases sitting between them. The CDR3 extends over 16 amino acids. Germline assignment: CDR1 SNHLY and CDR2 FYNNEI. The CDR3 sequence is CASSARGGTGGNTIYF. CDR3 nucleotide sequence: TGTGCCAGCAGCGCCCGGGGGGGGACCGGCGGAAACACCATATATTTT.